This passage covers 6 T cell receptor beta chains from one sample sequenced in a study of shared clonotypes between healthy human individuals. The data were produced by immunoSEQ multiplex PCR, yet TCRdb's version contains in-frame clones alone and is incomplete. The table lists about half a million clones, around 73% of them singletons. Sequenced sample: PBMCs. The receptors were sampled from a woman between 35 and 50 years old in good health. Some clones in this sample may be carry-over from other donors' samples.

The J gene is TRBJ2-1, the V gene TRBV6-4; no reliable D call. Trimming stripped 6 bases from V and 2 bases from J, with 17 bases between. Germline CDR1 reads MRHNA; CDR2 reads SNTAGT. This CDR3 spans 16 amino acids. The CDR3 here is CASSAGALGPYNEQFF. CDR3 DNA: TGTGCCAGCAGCGCTGGAGCACTCGGGCCCTACAATGAGCAGTTCTTC.

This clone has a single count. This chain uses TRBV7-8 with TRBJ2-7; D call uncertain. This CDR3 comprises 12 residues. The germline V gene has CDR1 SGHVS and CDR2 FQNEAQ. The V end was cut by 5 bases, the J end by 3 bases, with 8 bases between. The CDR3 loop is CASSGRNYEQYF. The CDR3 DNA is TGTGCCAGCAGCGGCAGGAACTACGAGCAGTACTTC.

For the CDR3, the DNA is TGCGCCAGCAGCCTACCGCCGGGGTACACCGGGGAGCTGTTTTTT. Its protein is CASSLPPGYTGELFF. The gene calls are TRBV5-1 and TRBJ2-2; D might be TRBD2 (5 bases). Germline V gene lookup returns CDR1 SGHRS and CDR2 YFSETQ. The CDR3 is made up of 15 amino acids. V dropped 4 bases and J dropped 3 bases, with 13 bases sitting between them. The full variable domain, rest sourced from reference TRBV5-1 and TRBJ2-2, is KAGVTQTPRYLIKTRGQQVTLSCSPISGHRSVSWYQQTPGQGLQFLFEYFSETQRNKGNFPGRFSGRQFSNSRSEMNVSTLELGDSALYLCASSLPPGYTGELFFGEGSRLTVL.

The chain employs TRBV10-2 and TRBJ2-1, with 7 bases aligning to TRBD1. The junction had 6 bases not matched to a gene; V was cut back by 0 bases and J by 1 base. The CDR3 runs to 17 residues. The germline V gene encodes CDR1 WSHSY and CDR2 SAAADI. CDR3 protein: CASSESLTGTSYNEQFF. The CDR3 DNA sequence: TGCGCCAGCAGTGAGTCGTTGACAGGGACATCCTACAATGAGCAGTTCTTC.

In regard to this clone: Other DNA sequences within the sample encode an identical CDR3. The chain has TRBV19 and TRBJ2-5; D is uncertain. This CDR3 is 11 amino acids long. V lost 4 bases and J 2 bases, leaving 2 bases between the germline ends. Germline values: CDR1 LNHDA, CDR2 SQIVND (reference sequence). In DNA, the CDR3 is TGTGCCAGTAGTACTCAAGAGACCCAGTACTTC. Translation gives CASSTQETQYF.

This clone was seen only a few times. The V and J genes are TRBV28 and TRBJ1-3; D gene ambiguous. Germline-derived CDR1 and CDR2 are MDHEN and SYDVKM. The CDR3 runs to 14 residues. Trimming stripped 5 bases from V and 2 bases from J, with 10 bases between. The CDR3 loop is CASSPRSAGNTIYF. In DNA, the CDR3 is TGTGCCAGCAGTCCGAGGTCGGCTGGAAACACCATATATTTT.